The present entry profiles one T cell receptor beta chain with its context. Its antigen is still unknown. Relative to the germline gene, one junction end is altered; a read error may explain this. Time point of the sample: newly diagnosed GD, antithyroid drugs for less than 3 months. Making the TCR library involved RNA that had been extracted from PBMCs. Patients were from an endocrinology department in Xi'an, China. This record comes from a study of regulatory T cells in long-lasting Graves disease. Study as a whole: For under 3 months, newly diagnosed Graves' patients had been taking antithyroid drugs. Study-wide results and caveats: Favored usage of TRBV28, TRBJ1-2 and TRBJ2-5 was recorded in persistent disease. The researchers studied only peripheral blood, not thyroid tissue.

The CDR3 contains 14 residues. The germline V gene encodes CDR1 MNHEY and CDR2 SVGEGT. Arm-PCR with iRepertoire HTBI primers amplified the CDR3 regions for these TCR beta libraries. TCRdb passed the multiplex PCR reads through MiXCR, listing each CDR3 protein once. The table lists about 540,000 distinct CDR3 sequences, roughly 14% of them singletons. The same specimen was also included in a second study, on T cells in Graves' hyperthyroidism and ophthalmopathy.

This chain joins TRBV6-2 or TRBV6-3 and TRBJ2-7, with D hard to call. This TCR derives from a man aged 25-45 years with Graves disease. This specimen was peripheral blood mononuclear cells (PBMCs), taken at new diagnosis, from a patient treated with antithyroid drugs. CDR3 sequence reads: CTSSVQQEDYEQYF. In nucleotides, the CDR3 is TGTACCAGCAGTGTTCAGCAGGAAGACTACGAGCAGTACTTC.